Shown below are 10 T cell receptor beta chains from a single sample sequenced in a study of T cells in Graves' hyperthyroidism and ophthalmopathy. Using RNA transcripts as the source, TCR beta CDR3 regions were amplified. When the TCR CDR3 underwent first-round RT-PCR, the HTBI primer set was used. TCRdb processed the multiplex PCR reads anew with MiXCR; each CDR3 protein has one entry. The table shows around 700,000 distinct CDR3 sequences, with about 19% occurring only once. What was sequenced was blood. All receptors come from a woman aged 45 to 65 with Graves' hyperthyroidism that later progressed to Graves' ophthalmopathy.

This clonotype was picked up a small number of times. The J gene is TRBJ2-5, the V gene TRBV19; D unclear. Germline loops: CDR1 LNHDA, CDR2 SQIVND (reference sequence). The CDR3 is 19 residues long. Between the trimmed V and J ends, which lost 5 bases and 0 bases, there was a span of 25 bases. In DNA form, the CDR3 reads TGTGCCAGTAGTGACCCCCGTGGGGTCGCTGTCACGTACCAAGAGACCCAGTACTTC. Its protein product is CASSDPRGVAVTYQETQYF. The variable domain in full, completed from reference TRBV19 and TRBJ2-5, reads DGGITQSPKYLFRKEGQNVTLSCEQNLNHDAMYWYRQDPGQGLRLIYYSQIVNDFQKGDIAEGYSVSREKKESFPLTVTSAQKNPTAFYLCASSDPRGVAVTYQETQYFGPGTRLLVL.

Only one count was recorded for this clonotype. The gene calls are TRBV6-6 and TRBJ2-1; 12 bases align to TRBD2. Trimming took 3 bases from V and 9 from J; bases not matched to a gene: 12. CDR1 and CDR2 (germline): MNHNY, SVGAGI (reference sequence). This CDR3 is 17 amino acids long. The CDR3 loop reads CASSYRWASGGASEQFF. CDR3 bases: TGTGCCAGCAGTTATCGGTGGGCTAGCGGGGGGGCTTCTGAGCAGTTCTTC.

At least ten counts were recorded for this clonotype. The chain carries TRBV30 and TRBJ1-1, with TRBD1 identical over 7 bases. CDR3 size: 12 residues. The J segment lost 4 bases and the V segment lost 4 bases, leaving 3 bases of the junction unmatched. Germline CDR1 is GTSNPN and CDR2 is SVGIG (reference sequence). The CDR3 region has the DNA TGTGCCTGGACAGGGGGACCCACTGAAGCTTTCTTT. Residues: CAWTGGPTEAFF.

A remark on this clonotype: At one end, the junction sequence differs from germline, possibly due to a read error. This chain links TRBV13 with TRBJ1-6, with TRBD1 matching over 8 bases. This CDR3 contains 16 residues. Per germline, CDR1 PRHDT and CDR2 FYEKMQ (reference sequence). CDR3 nucleotides: TGTGCCAGCAGCGGGGGACAGGCTAATCGGGATTCACTCCTCCACTTT. This codes for CASSGGQANRDSLLHF.

Many counts were recorded for this clonotype. This chain connects TRBV11-2 to TRBJ1-2; D gene ambiguous. Trimming stripped 1 base from V and 5 bases from J, with 14 bases between. Germline values: CDR1 SGHAT, CDR2 FQNNGV. This CDR3 contains 15 residues. In DNA, the CDR3 is TGTGCCAGCAGCTTAGCATCTACAGTGGGGTATGGCTACACCTTC. It encodes CASSLASTVGYGYTF.

This chain joins TRBV2 and TRBJ2-3, with D possibly matching TRBD2 (6 bases). CDR1 is SNHLY and CDR2 is FYNNEI in the germline V gene. V lost 6 bases to trimming and J lost 2 bases, with 9 bases between them. The CDR3 runs to 13 residues. This chain's CDR3 is CASRGGYTDTQYF. The CDR3 DNA sequence: TGTGCCAGCAGGGGGGGTTACACAGATACGCAGTATTTT.

The chain joins TRBV7-6 to TRBJ1-4; a possible D gene is TRBD1 (5 bases). CDR3 length: 14 amino acids. Germline V gene lookup returns CDR1 SGHVS and CDR2 FNYEAQ. V gave up 2 bases and J gave up 11 bases, with 15 bases separating them. In nucleotides, the CDR3 is TGTGCCAGCAGCTTATGGCAGGGCCCGGTGAAACTGTTTTTT. This encodes CASSLWQGPVKLFF.

This clonotype was detected only a few times. This chain connects TRBV30 to TRBJ1-3; D not certain. V shed 4 bases and J shed 4 bases, with 14 bases lying between them. This CDR3 contains 14 residues. The germline V gene encodes CDR1 GTSNPN and CDR2 SVGIG (reference sequence). CDR3 protein: CAWTPDPTGNTIYF. DNA for the CDR3: TGTGCCTGGACCCCGGACCCAACAGGAAACACCATATATTTT.

This sequence joins TRBV5-5 and TRBJ1-5; D remains ambiguous. This CDR3 has 16 amino acids. With 0 bases removed from V and 2 bases from J, the gap between germline ends came to 12 bases. CDR1 is SGHKS and CDR2 is YYEKEE in the germline V gene (reference sequence). The CDR3 sequence: CASSLGLGIGNQPQHF. CDR3 in DNA: TGTGCCAGCAGCTTGGGGCTAGGGATCGGCAATCAGCCCCAGCATTTT.

This clonotype was recorded many times. The chain combines TRBV11-3 with TRBJ2-1, with 15 bases fitting TRBD2. The CDR3 extends over 17 amino acids. With 4 bases clipped from V and 5 bases from J, the junction kept 6 bases outside the gene matches. CDR1 is SGHNT, CDR2 YENEEA, per germline. CDR3 in amino acids: CASSSRTSGGADNEQFF. The CDR3 nucleotides read TGTGCCAGCAGCTCTCGGACTAGCGGGGGGGCCGACAATGAGCAGTTCTTC.